This is a list of T cell receptor beta chains from one sample in a study of PD-1 blockade in classical Hodgkin lymphoma. The assay was immunoSEQ multiplex PCR, and TCRdb's table has in-frame clones only and misses some. The sample shows about 18,000 clones, about 75% of them seen only once. The sample was CD4+ T cells from blood, taken before the fourth cycle of nivolumab. The receptors come from a human donor with classical Hodgkin lymphoma. Each CDR3 is given with its conserved first and last residue. A D gene is named only where the DNA matches it firmly. Clone sizes are given selectively: once, few, many, or a class where the clone is expanded.

TGTGCCAGTAGTATACTAGCGGGATACATAGGTACGCAGTATTTT | CASSILAGYIGTQYF | . | TRBJ2-3 | TRBV19 | TRBD2
TGTGCCAGCAGTTTAATTAGGGTTGAAAAACTGTTTTTT | CASSLIRVEKLFF | . | TRBJ1-4 | TRBV28 | .
TGTGCCAGCAGCCGGGTGGACCTTGAGACAGATACGCAGTATTTT | CASSRVDLETDTQYF | . | TRBJ2-3 | TRBV28 | .
TGCGCCAGCAGCCAAGTGGGCAGGGGTTTAATTCAGTACTTC | CASSQVGRGLIQYF | . | TRBJ2-4 | TRBV4-1 | .
TGTGCCTGGAAACAGGGCATCCTCTCTGGAAACACCATATATTTT | CAWKQGILSGNTIYF | . | TRBJ1-3 | TRBV30 | .
TGTGCCAGCAGCCTGGGGAGGAGCACAGATACGCAGTATTTT | CASSLGRSTDTQYF | once | TRBJ2-3 | TRBV9 | .
TGTGCCAGCCGCCGTCCGGGACAGGGGTCCTACGAGCAGTACTTC | CASRRPGQGSYEQYF | once | TRBJ2-7 | TRBV2 | TRBD1
TGCGCCAGCAGCTTGGCCGGGGCACACTCTGGAAACACCATATATTTT | CASSLAGAHSGNTIYF | . | TRBJ1-3 | TRBV5-1 | .
TGTGCCAGCAGCCAGCGGGAGGGCCCATACAATGAGCAGTTCTTC | CASSQREGPYNEQFF | . | TRBJ2-1 | TRBV7-2 | TRBD2
TGCGCCAGCAGCCCCGGACGGAGGTATAATTCACCCCTCCACTTT | CASSPGRRYNSPLHF | . | TRBJ1-6 | TRBV5-1 | .
TGTGCCAGCAGCCAAGACAGGGGCAATCAGCCCCAGCATTTT | CASSQDRGNQPQHF | . | TRBJ1-5 | TRBV4-2 | .
TGTGCCAGCAGTCCGTCAGGATCTGGAAACACCATATATTTT | CASSPSGSGNTIYF | once | TRBJ1-3 | TRBV28 | .
TGTGCCATCAGTGAGGAGGGAAGGGTCTCTGGGGCCAACGTCCTGACTTTC | CAISEEGRVSGANVLTF | few | TRBJ2-6 | TRBV10-3 | .
TGCGCCAGCAGCCGCTCTGGGACAGGGGGTGACTATGGCTACACCTTC | CASSRSGTGGDYGYTF | . | TRBJ1-2 | TRBV5-1 | TRBD1
TGTGCCATCAGTGCAGTGAACACCGGGGAGCTGTTTTTT | CAISAVNTGELFF | . | TRBJ2-2 | TRBV10-3 | .
TGTGCCAGCAGTGCGGAGAGCTCCTATAATTCACCCCTCCACTTT | CASSAESSYNSPLHF | few | TRBJ1-6 | TRBV6-1 | .
TGCGCCAGCACCTTGAACCCCGGGACAGGGGGGGGAAACATTCAGTACTTC | CASTLNPGTGGGNIQYF | . | TRBJ2-4 | TRBV5-1 | TRBD1
TGTGCCAGCAGCATTACAGGGAAGCAGTACTTC | CASSITGKQYF | . | TRBJ2-7 | TRBV7-8 | .
TGTGCCAGCGGGAGGGGGTCGGTCACTGAAGCTTTCTTT | CASGRGSVTEAFF | few | TRBJ1-1 | TRBV7-2 | .
TGCGCCAGCAGCTTGGGTAATGCGGGGCAAAACACAGATACGCAGTATTTT | CASSLGNAGQNTDTQYF | . | TRBJ2-3 | TRBV5-1 | .
TGTGCAAGTCGCTTAGAATTTGGAGACAGGGGGGGACAAGAGACCCAGTACTTC | CASRLEFGDRGGQETQYF | . | TRBJ2-5 | TRBV12-2 | .
TGTGCCAGCAGCTTAGTCCCGGGACAGGGGACTGGAAACACCATATATTTT | CASSLVPGQGTGNTIYF | . | TRBJ1-3 | TRBV7-2 | TRBD1
TGTGCCAGCAGTTACTCGAGTCGGGGCGAGCAGTACTTC | CASSYSSRGEQYF | few | TRBJ2-7 | TRBV6-5 | .
TGTGCCAGCAGCTTAGTTGCGGGGGGATCCTACGAGCAGTACTTC | CASSLVAGGSYEQYF | . | TRBJ2-7 | TRBV7-2 | TRBD2
TGTGCCAGCAGGCTTGGGGGGACAGGGACCTATGGCTACACCTTC | CASRLGGTGTYGYTF | once | TRBJ1-2 | TRBV2 | TRBD1
TGTGCCAGCAGTTTCGCAGGGGGCCGGTCCGCTGAAGCTTTCTTT | CASSFAGGRSAEAFF | once | TRBJ1-1 | TRBV6-5 | TRBD1
TGTGCCAGTAGTCTATGGCAGGGCAATGAAAAACTGTTTTTT | CASSLWQGNEKLFF | few | TRBJ1-4 | TRBV19 | .
TGTGCCAGCAGCCCCCGACGGACAGGTGAAGGGAAGCCCCAGCATTTT | CASSPRRTGEGKPQHF | . | TRBJ1-5 | TRBV4-2 | TRBD1
TGTGCCAGCAGCTCCGGACGGGGCAATGAAAAACTGTTTTTT | CASSSGRGNEKLFF | . | TRBJ1-4 | TRBV7-9 | .
TGCGCCAGCAGCCAAGTACACTTAAACACCGGGGAGCTGTTTTTT | CASSQVHLNTGELFF | . | TRBJ2-2 | TRBV4-3 | .
TGTGCCAGCAGCTTAGCCGGGGGCTTCCATATCTACGAGCAGTACTTC | CASSLAGGFHIYEQYF | few | TRBJ2-7 | TRBV7-9 | .
TGTGCCTGGAGTGTCCAGACGACGCGGACTTTCTTT | CAWSVQTTRTFF | . | TRBJ1-1 | TRBV30 | .
TGTGCCAGCAGCTTACAGGGACTAGCAACCACAGATACGCAGTATTTT | CASSLQGLATTDTQYF | few | TRBJ2-3 | TRBV11-3 | TRBD2
TGTGCCAGCAGCTTGAATGCAGGGAATGAGCAGTTCTTC | CASSLNAGNEQFF | . | TRBJ2-1 | TRBV5-4 | .
TGTGCCAGCAGTGGACAGGGTGACGAGCAGTACTTC | CASSGQGDEQYF | . | TRBJ2-7 | TRBV2 | TRBD1
TGTGCCAGCAGATCGCGCGGGGCCGGGGAGCTGTTTTTT | CASRSRGAGELFF | few | TRBJ2-2 | TRBV5-6 | .
TGTGCCAGCAGCCCGGGTCCCGGACCCTACGAGCAGTACTTC | CASSPGPGPYEQYF | . | TRBJ2-7 | TRBV7-2 | .
TGCGCCAGCAGCCAAGGTGCGAACACCGGGGAGCTGTTTTTT | CASSQGANTGELFF | . | TRBJ2-2 | TRBV4-1 | .
TGTGCCACCCGTCCAACTGGGGCCAACGTCCTGACTTTC | CATRPTGANVLTF | . | TRBJ2-6 | TRBV27 | .
TGTGCCAGCAGCTCGACTAGCGGGTCATACAATGAGCAGTTCTTC | CASSSTSGSYNEQFF | . | TRBJ2-1 | TRBV7-2 | TRBD2
TGTGCCAGCAGCTTAGGCTCGGGGTACACTGAAGCTTTCTTT | CASSLGSGYTEAFF | few | TRBJ1-1 | TRBV7-2 | .
TGTGCCAGCTCACCACTGGTCGGGGGCAGAGGCACTGAAGCTTTCTTT | CASSPLVGGRGTEAFF | . | TRBJ1-1 | TRBV18 | .
TGTGCCAGCAGCCCACGACAGGGTTTGGATGGCTACACCTTC | CASSPRQGLDGYTF | . | TRBJ1-2 | TRBV7-2 | TRBD1
TGTGCCAGCAGCTTATCAGCGGGAGGGGCCTCCGAGCAGTACTTC | CASSLSAGGASEQYF | . | TRBJ2-7 | TRBV11-2 | TRBD2
TGTGCCTGGAGTCCCCGACAGTACTATGGCTACACCTTC | CAWSPRQYYGYTF | few | TRBJ1-2 | TRBV30 | .
TGTGCCAGCAGCTCTGACGGGGAGACCCAGTACTTC | CASSSDGETQYF | . | TRBJ2-5 | TRBV5-5 | .
TGTGCCAGCAGCTCCGGGACGCCGTACAATGAGCAGTTCTTC | CASSSGTPYNEQFF | . | TRBJ2-1 | TRBV5-4 | .
TGCACCAGCAGCCAAGGTACAGGGAATCACTATGGCTACACCTTC | CTSSQGTGNHYGYTF | few | TRBJ1-2 | TRBV1 | .
TGTGCCAGCAGCTTGGCGTCGTCCGGGGAGCTGTTTTTT | CASSLASSGELFF | few | TRBJ2-2 | TRBV5-6 | .
TGCGCCAGCAGCCCCGGGACAGGGAGAACCGGGGAGCTGTTTTTT | CASSPGTGRTGELFF | . | TRBJ2-2 | TRBV5-1 | TRBD1
TGTGCCAGCAAGGGGGACAGGGGCAATCAGCCCCAGCATTTT | CASKGDRGNQPQHF | once | TRBJ1-5 | TRBV28 | TRBD1
TGTGCCATCAGTGGCTCGAACACCGGGGAGCTGTTTTTT | CAISGSNTGELFF | few | TRBJ2-2 | TRBV10-3 | .
TGCGCCAGCAGCTTGGAGGGGGCCACAGATACGCAGTATTTT | CASSLEGATDTQYF | . | TRBJ2-3 | TRBV5-1 | TRBD1
TGCGCCAGCAGGCAGGGTGGACGGGAAGAAAAACTGTTTTTT | CASRQGGREEKLFF | . | TRBJ1-4 | TRBV5-1 | .